Presented here are 28 T cell receptor beta chains from one specimen sequenced in a study of blood T cell repertoires in COVID-19. The table came from immunoSEQ multiplex PCR; TCRdb's copy has only in-frame clones and leaves some out. The table has around 130,000 clones, approximately 80% seen once. The sample consisted of peripheral blood. These receptors were taken from a woman aged 60 to 75 with acute or convalescent COVID-19.

The chain uses TRBV5-1 and TRBJ1-1; D is unclear. Germline V gene sequence: CDR1 SGHRS, CDR2 YFSETQ. V was pared by 0 bases and J by 0 bases, with 3 bases between. This CDR3 is 13 amino acids long. CDR3 sequence reads: CASSLDMNTEAFF. CDR3 sequence (DNA): TGCGCCAGCAGCTTGGATATGAACACTGAAGCTTTCTTT. Using reference TRBV5-1 and TRBJ1-1 for the parts outside the CDR3, the full variable domain is KAGVTQTPRYLIKTRGQQVTLSCSPISGHRSVSWYQQTPGQGLQFLFEYFSETQRNKGNFPGRFSGRQFSNSRSEMNVSTLELGDSALYLCASSLDMNTEAFFGQGTRLTVV.

This chain joins TRBV19 and TRBJ1-5; 7 bases agree with TRBD1. Germline V gene data show CDR1 as LNHDA and CDR2 as SQIVND (reference sequence). This CDR3 comprises 15 residues. The ends lost 3 bases at V and 1 base at J; junction bases unmatched: 3. The DNA for the CDR3 is TGTGCCAGTAGTATTATAGGGGGCAGCAATCAGCCCCAGCATTTT. This encodes CASSIIGGSNQPQHF. The full variable domain, rest sourced from reference TRBV19 and TRBJ1-5, is DGGITQSPKYLFRKEGQNVTLSCEQNLNHDAMYWYRQDPGQGLRLIYYSQIVNDFQKGDIAEGYSVSREKKESFPLTVTSAQKNPTAFYLCASSIIGGSNQPQHFGDGTRLSIL.

This clone was picked up many times. The V gene is TRBV2, the J gene TRBJ1-4; a weak D match, TRBD1 (6 bases). The CDR3 is made up of 13 amino acids. V was shortened by 6 bases and J by 8 bases, with 13 bases between the two germline ends. Germline V gene sequence: CDR1 SNHLY, CDR2 FYNNEI. CDR3 loop: CASRAGVIEKLFF. CDR3 sequence (DNA): TGTGCCAGCAGGGCAGGGGTGATCGAAAAACTGTTTTTT.

The J gene is TRBJ2-1, the V gene TRBV5-4; no definite D call. The V gene lost 4 bases and the J gene lost 6 bases, with 8 bases spanning the gap. Germline assignment: CDR1 SGHNT and CDR2 YYREEE (reference sequence). This CDR3 has 12 residues. The CDR3 here is CASSETGNEQFF. CDR3 sequence (DNA): TGTGCCAGCAGCGAAACTGGCAATGAGCAGTTCTTC.

The V call is TRBV24-1, the J call TRBJ1-2; TRBD1 might be the D (5 bases). Germline loops: CDR1 KGHDR, CDR2 SFDVKD. This CDR3 comprises 13 residues. V dropped 9 bases and J dropped 6 bases, with 16 bases sitting between them. For the CDR3, the DNA is TGTGCCACCCGCGGCTTGGGGGGGGATGGCTACACCTTC. It translates to CATRGLGGDGYTF.

The V call is TRBV7-2, the J call TRBJ1-6, with TRBD1 identical over 8 bases. Germline lookup yields CDR1 SGHTA and CDR2 FQGNSA. This CDR3 comprises 17 residues. V was clipped by 5 bases and J by 0 bases; unmatched bases: 6. CDR3 coding DNA: TGTGCCAGCAGCCCCAGACAGGGGAGCTCCTATAATTCACCCCTCCACTTT. This encodes CASSPRQGSSYNSPLHF.

This clone was observed once. The rearrangement links TRBV5-6 to TRBJ1-6; no clear D. V shed 2 bases and J shed 6 bases, with 6 bases lying between them. The CDR3 loop spans 13 amino acids. Germline-derived CDR1 and CDR2 are SGHDT and YYEEEE. CDR3 amino acids: CASSFLSNSPLHF. The CDR3 DNA is TGTGCCAGCAGCTTTCTCAGTAATTCACCCCTCCACTTT.

The gene calls are TRBV29-1 and TRBJ2-7; no clear D. The CDR3 runs to 13 residues. V lost 5 bases and J lost 5, with 16 bases in between. The germline gives CDR1 SQVTM, CDR2 ANQGSEA. CDR3 nucleotides: TGCAGCGTTATGACTCAAAACAATGACGAGCAGTACTTC. Translating it yields CSVMTQNNDEQYF.

The rearrangement links TRBV29-1 to TRBJ2-1; maybe TRBD2 (6 bases). Germline CDR1 reads SQVTM; CDR2 reads ANQGSEA. The CDR3 covers 13 residues. The V gene lost 2 bases and the J gene lost 16 bases, with 21 bases spanning the gap. The CDR3 region has the DNA TGCAGCGTTGAATACGGTTCCACGGGGGAGCGATTCTTC. Translation: CSVEYGSTGERFF.

The chain is built from TRBV4-1 and TRBJ1-2; 7 nucleotides align to TRBD1. With V trimmed by 1 base and J by 8 bases, 4 bases remained unmatched. Germline CDR1 reads MGHRA; CDR2 reads YSYEKL. The CDR3 is 13 residues long. The CDR3 DNA sequence: TGCGCCAGCAGCCAAGGACAGGGATGGGGCTACACCTTC. Translating it yields CASSQGQGWGYTF.

V is TRBV30 and J is TRBJ1-6; no definite D call. Germline values: CDR1 GTSNPN, CDR2 SVGIG (reference sequence). Deletions cut 0 bases from V and 7 bases from J, with 7 bases between. The CDR3 has 13 residues. CDR3 loop: CAWSVSPNSPLHF. For the CDR3, the DNA is TGTGCCTGGAGTGTCTCCCCGAATTCACCCCTCCACTTT. The full variable domain, its missing parts supplied by reference TRBV30 and TRBJ1-6, is SQTIHQWPATLVQPVGSPLSLECTVEGTSNPNLYWYRQAAGRGLQLLFYSVGIGQISSEVPQNLSASRPQDRQFILSSKKLLLSDSGFYLCAWSVSPNSPLHFGNGTRLTVT.

Worth noting for this clone: Other DNA sequences in the sample encode the same CDR3. This chain uses TRBV5-1 with TRBJ1-1, with 9 nucleotides matching TRBD1. V was clipped by 0 bases and J by 3 bases; unmatched bases: 3. The V gene's germline CDR1 is SGHRS and CDR2 YFSETQ. The CDR3 extends over 15 amino acids. CDR3 coding DNA: TGCGCCAGCAGCTTGGGAACAGGGGGCTACACTGAAGCTTTCTTT. Translation: CASSLGTGGYTEAFF.

V and J are TRBV2 and TRBJ2-7; 7 nucleotides agree with TRBD2. V trimming: 1 base; J trimming: 7 bases; junction bases outside the gene matches: 10. Germline V gene lookup returns CDR1 SNHLY and CDR2 FYNNEI. The CDR3 extends over 15 amino acids. CDR3: CASSEESGAGQEQYV. The CDR3 DNA reads TGTGCCAGCAGTGAAGAGAGCGGGGCAGGGCAAGAGCAGTACGTC.

The chain joins TRBV30 to TRBJ1-1; 8 bases fit TRBD1. CDR3 length: 15 amino acids. Germline V lookup: CDR1 GTSNPN, CDR2 SVGIG (reference sequence). The junction had 11 bases not matched to a gene; V was cut back by 6 bases and J by 2 bases. The CDR3: CACREMDRVNTEAFF. The CDR3 DNA is TGTGCCTGCAGAGAAATGGACAGGGTAAACACTGAAGCTTTCTTT. Complete variable domain (other parts from reference TRBV30 and TRBJ1-1): SQTIHQWPATLVQPVGSPLSLECTVEGTSNPNLYWYRQAAGRGLQLLFYSVGIGQISSEVPQNLSASRPQDRQFILSSKKLLLSDSGFYLCACREMDRVNTEAFFGQGTRLTVV.

This chain connects TRBV7-9 to TRBJ1-4; D not certain. V lost 3 bases and J lost 6, with 11 bases in between. Per the germline V gene, CDR1 is SEHNR and CDR2 is FQNEAQ (reference sequence). The CDR3 runs to 14 residues. In nucleotides, the CDR3 is TGTGCCAGCAGCTTGGGAGGAGTATATGAAAAACTGTTTTTT. Translated, it gives CASSLGGVYEKLFF.

Details on this clone: Other DNA sequences in the same sample also yield this CDR3. The chain couples TRBV7-3 to TRBJ1-2; 8 nucleotides match TRBD1. Trimming at V came to 0 bases and at J to 5 bases, leaving 2 bases not matched to a gene. Germline loops: CDR1 SGHTA, CDR2 FQGTGA. The CDR3 extends over 14 amino acids. The CDR3 DNA follows: TGTGCCAGCAGCTTAACGGGGACAGGTTATGGCTACACCTTC. Translating gives CASSLTGTGYGYTF.

The V gene is TRBV7-6, the J gene TRBJ2-5, with D perhaps TRBD2 (6 bases). V was cut by 0 bases and J by 5 bases, with 16 bases left in between. CDR3 size: 16 residues. Germline V lookup: CDR1 SGHVS, CDR2 FNYEAQ. Here the CDR3 DNA reads TGTGCCAGCAGCTTAGCTGTGCGGGGCGGGGCGGAGACCCAGTACTTC. Translation gives CASSLAVRGGAETQYF.

The rearrangement links TRBV30 to TRBJ1-1; D ambiguous. The V and J ends lost 7 bases and 0 bases respectively, with 15 bases between them. Germline V gene data show CDR1 as GTSNPN and CDR2 as SVGIG (reference sequence). The CDR3 has 14 residues. The CDR3 region has the DNA TGTGCCTCTCTCGCGGGGTCGGTGAACACTGAAGCTTTCTTT. This codes for CASLAGSVNTEAFF.

The chain recombines TRBV5-1 with TRBJ2-2; tentatively, D is TRBD1 (6 bases). Trimming removed 2 bases at V and 6 bases at J, with 8 bases between. Germline-derived CDR1 and CDR2 are SGHRS and YFSETQ. The CDR3 covers 13 residues. CDR3 loop: CASSFKGAGELFF. Written as DNA, the CDR3 is TGCGCCAGCAGCTTTAAGGGGGCCGGGGAGCTGTTTTTT.

V usage is TRBV6-6 and J usage is TRBJ2-7; 11 bases agree with TRBD1. The germline CDR1 and CDR2 sequences are MNHNY and SVGAGI (reference sequence). The V gene end was trimmed by 4 bases and the J gene end by 13 bases; junction bases not matched to a gene: 6. The CDR3 is made up of 12 amino acids. CDR3 DNA sequence: TGTGCCAGCAGTTCTGGACAGGGGGCAAAATACTTC. Translation gives CASSSGQGAKYF.

The chain couples TRBV27 to TRBJ1-1; TRBD1 might be the D (6 bases). V gave up 1 base and J gave up 4 bases, with 10 bases separating them. The CDR3 is 14 amino acids. Germline V gene sequence: CDR1 MNHEY, CDR2 SMNVEV (reference sequence). The CDR3 DNA sequence: TGTGCCAGCAGTTTATATACAGGGCTCACTGAAGCTTTCTTT. Its translation is CASSLYTGLTEAFF.

The CDR3 DNA sequence: TGTGCCAGCAGATCCGGGTCTACGGTTCTGTTCTTC. This codes for CASRSGSTVLFF. V gene TRBV2 combines with J gene TRBJ2-1; D not resolved. The CDR3 is 12 residues long. Trimming left V 6 bases short and J 15 bases short, with 18 bases between. Germline CDR1 reads SNHLY; CDR2 reads FYNNEI.

CDR3 region: CASSFSTRYGYTF. CDR3 sequence (DNA): TGTGCCAGCAGCTTTTCGACGAGGTATGGCTACACCTTC. The chain carries TRBV7-9 and TRBJ1-2; D gene ambiguous. The CDR3 runs 13 residues. Germline CDR1 and CDR2: SEHNR and FQNEAQ (reference sequence). The V and J ends lost 3 bases and 5 bases respectively, with 10 bases between them.

The V gene is TRBV3-1 (or the pseudogene TRBV3-2), the J gene TRBJ1-1; no reliable D call. The CDR3 has 14 residues. Germline lookup yields CDR1 LGHDT and CDR2 YNNKEL (reference sequence). Deletions cut 2 bases from V and 0 bases from J, with 7 bases between. The chain's CDR3 is CASSQFNMNTEAFF. The DNA of the CDR3 is TGTGCCAGCAGCCAATTCAACATGAACACTGAAGCTTTCTTT.

CDR3 sequence: CASSQERTGNSPLHF. CDR3 sequence (DNA): TGCGCCAGCAGCCAAGAAAGGACAGGGAATTCACCCCTCCACTTT. The chain carries TRBV4-1 and TRBJ1-6, with 8 bases fitting TRBD1. With 0 bases clipped from V and 7 bases from J, the junction kept 2 bases outside the gene matches. This CDR3 contains 15 residues. CDR1 MGHRA and CDR2 YSYEKL come from the germline V gene.

The gene calls are TRBV9 and TRBJ2-2; 13 bases agree with TRBD2. Trimming at V came to 2 bases and at J to 4 bases, leaving 11 bases not matched to a gene. The CDR3 consists of 19 residues. Germline V lookup: CDR1 SGDLS, CDR2 YYNGEE. Written as DNA, the CDR3 is TGTGCCAGCAGCGTCCGACTAGCGGGGGGTAACGATATCACCGGGGAGCTGTTTTTT. Translation gives CASSVRLAGGNDITGELFF.

This chain connects TRBV7-8 to TRBJ1-1; the D gene is possibly TRBD1 (5 bases). The germline gives CDR1 SGHVS, CDR2 FQNEAQ. There are 14 residues in the CDR3. V shed 6 bases and J shed 0 bases, with 11 bases lying between them. The CDR3 loop is CASRKQDMNTEAFF. DNA of the CDR3: TGTGCCAGCAGGAAACAGGATATGAACACTGAAGCTTTCTTT.

This clone was observed a handful of times. This chain joins TRBV4-2 and TRBJ1-4; D is unresolved. Germline assignment: CDR1 LGHNA and CDR2 YNFKEQ. The V end lost 4 bases, the J end lost 0 bases, and 9 bases lay between the germline ends. The CDR3 runs to 15 residues. CDR3 in amino acids: CASSPWASTNEKLFF. DNA of the CDR3: TGTGCCAGCAGCCCATGGGCCTCAACTAATGAAAAACTGTTTTTT.